This T cell receptor (beta chain) was recovered during a study of blood T cells in healthy people across ages (dated by TCRdb to between 2015 and 2016). Regarding the study in general: In model experiments, roughly one uniquely barcoded TCR beta cDNA molecule per two T cells was captured by template switching. Using the same blood draw, the study looked at two additional independent replicas of 1 million unique cDNA reads for two donors, one aged 18 to 30 and the other aged 80 or older. To avoid experimental bias, donors of different ages were randomly spread across the sequencing lanes. Four age groups were formed from the donors: young (average 16 years), middle-aged (approximately 40), aged (about 62) and long-lived (around 82). Age-related changes in TCR beta repertoire diversity were measured in the study by deep sequencing normalized with unique cDNA molecular identifiers. On the study overall, not on this receptor specifically: Because the CMV infection status of the donors was unknown, age-related changes in expanded clonotypes may potentially have been confounded. Since profiling was done on bulk unsorted PBMCs, naive and antigen-experienced compartments could not be conclusively compared. Observed TCR beta diversity per million T cells fell roughly linearly with age, and a significant reduction was already apparent by age approximately 41. The percentage of naive T cells measured by flow cytometry correlated strongly with observed TCR beta diversity. Total diversity estimates from one million sequenced T cells were considered lower bounds and underestimates. The long-lived group showed more naive CD4+ T cells, fewer expanded clones and increased TCR diversity than the aged group, suggesting age selection.

Receptors were amplified or captured by 5' RACE. For sequencing, an Illumina HiSeq 2500 was employed. A second about 7 to 12 cycle PCR used a sample-barcoded 5' primer and a J-beta primer mix. A unique molecular identifier was introduced onto each TCR beta cDNA molecule by a template-switch 5' adaptor carrying 12 random nucleotides. At least 2.5 million CDR3-containing paired-end reads were obtained from each sample. First-strand cDNA was synthesized from all RNA with the Mint cDNA synthesis kit, primed by a TRBC-specific oligonucleotide. All cDNA was treated with uracil-DNA glycosylase and then went through a first 18-cycle PCR with the universal primers M1SS and BC2_uni_R. On the study's bioinformatics: Each sample was normalized by randomly selecting 1 million high-quality reads, each carrying a distinct molecular identifier. Instead of being binned into consensus sequences, reads with shared molecular identifiers were discarded. MiTCR, set to a Q25 quality threshold and the strictest error-elimination algorithm, was used for CDR3 identification, clonotype clustering and error correction. A nonparametric unseen species model using Euler transformation provided a lower-bound estimate of total TCR beta diversity. TCRdb reworked the public reads: Q25 trimming with fastp, MiXCR clone assembly, productive beta chains retained. Rows matching on CDR3 protein sequence are summarized as one entry with the most common DNA and genes. The V and J calls and clone size come from TCRdb's table, not from the authors' own analysis. This sample has roughly 650,000 distinct CDR3 sequences in its table, and approximately 30% of those were observed once. The ten biggest clones cover 15% of the sample.

CDR1 and CDR2, looked up from the germline V gene, are MNHEY and SVGAGI. The CDR3 covers 15 residues, taking in both the cysteine and the phenylalanine. This entry keeps only the CDR3 DNA: 45 bases, framed from base 1. V was cut back by 2 bases and J by 3 bases, leaving a gap of 13 bases between them. The approximately 41 donors, aged about 6 to 90 years, were systemically healthy Caucasian individuals from Russia. Ten milliliters of peripheral blood were drawn from each donor into EDTA-treated Vacutainer tubes. Ficoll-Paque density-gradient centrifugation was used to isolate PBMCs, with at least 6.5 million per sample. Total RNA, at least 6 micrograms per sample, was extracted from PBMCs with Trizol reagent. The percentages of naive CD45RAhigh/CD27high T cells were determined by flow cytometry on a PBMC aliquot from every donor. Comment on this clonotype: The target of this receptor is not known. No much larger clone is present one base from it, and per-base qualities are unavailable.

The sequence was collected from an elderly woman in good health. Donor details come from another sample of the same person, matched by shared clones. Sequencing used blood. The rearranged chain carries TRBV6-5 and TRBJ1-1; the D segment cannot be called with confidence. DNA sequence: TGTGCCAGCAGTTACGCTGGGGTACGGGACACTGAAGCTTTCTTT. It is translated as CASSYAGVRDTEAFF.